This is a list of T cell receptor beta chains from one sample in a study of blood T cell repertoires in COVID-19. Measured with immunoSEQ multiplex PCR; TCRdb has only the in-frame clones, and not every one. In the table there are 450,000 or so clones, less than 95% of which are singletons. The sequencing sample was made of PBMCs or T cells enriched from blood (not recorded which). These receptors were collected from a young man who had recovered from COVID-19. Both conserved end residues are part of each CDR3. The order of the fields is D gene, clone size, V gene, J gene, CDR3 DNA, CDR3 protein. The D gene is left open where the match is weak. Clone size is stated in some rows and not others, as once, few, many or a class when expanded.

d_gene: .
abundance: .
v_gene: TRBV29-1
j_gene: TRBJ1-1
CDR3nt: TGCAGCGCTCACAGGGTGGGCACTGAAGCTTTCTTT
CDR3aa: CSAHRVGTEAFF

d_gene: .
abundance: .
v_gene: TRBV5-8
j_gene: TRBJ2-7
CDR3nt: TGTGCCAGCAGCAACAGGGTCTCCTACGAGCAGTACTTC
CDR3aa: CASSNRVSYEQYF

d_gene: TRBD2
abundance: .
v_gene: TRBV3-1/TRBV3-2
j_gene: TRBJ2-1
CDR3nt: TGTGCCAGCAGCCAAGATCGGCGGGGGGGCCATAATGAGCAGTTCTTC
CDR3aa: CASSQDRRGGHNEQFF

d_gene: TRBD2
abundance: .
v_gene: TRBV2
j_gene: TRBJ2-1
CDR3nt: TGTGCCAGCAGCGCCACTAGCGGTAACAATGTTGAGCAGTTCTTC
CDR3aa: CASSATSGNNVEQFF

d_gene: TRBD2
abundance: .
v_gene: TRBV29-1
j_gene: TRBJ2-1
CDR3nt: TGCAGCGTCGAGCTGGAGGCCAGCGGGAGTGGGCAGTTCTTC
CDR3aa: CSVELEASGSGQFF

d_gene: .
abundance: .
v_gene: TRBV6-1
j_gene: TRBJ1-4
CDR3nt: TGTGCCAGCAGTGAAGGGCAGGGTAATGAAAAACTGTTTTTT
CDR3aa: CASSEGQGNEKLFF

d_gene: TRBD1
abundance: once
v_gene: TRBV24-1
j_gene: TRBJ2-2
CDR3nt: TGTGCCACCAGCGGGGACAGTCTCACCGGGGAGCTGTTTTTT
CDR3aa: CATSGDSLTGELFF

d_gene: .
abundance: .
v_gene: TRBV28
j_gene: TRBJ2-7
CDR3nt: TGTGCCAGCAAAGTTGGCTTCGAGCAGTACTTC
CDR3aa: CASKVGFEQYF

d_gene: .
abundance: .
v_gene: TRBV18
j_gene: TRBJ1-3
CDR3nt: TGTGCCAGCTCACCAAGTGCAGGTTTTGGAAACACCATATATTTT
CDR3aa: CASSPSAGFGNTIYF

d_gene: TRBD2
abundance: .
v_gene: TRBV3-1/TRBV3-2
j_gene: TRBJ2-7
CDR3nt: TGTGCCAGCAGCCGGGGGCGGACTAGCGGAAACGAGCAGTACTTC
CDR3aa: CASSRGRTSGNEQYF

d_gene: TRBD1
abundance: .
v_gene: TRBV28
j_gene: TRBJ1-1
CDR3nt: TGTGCCAGCATCACAGGGGGTGAAGCTTTCTTT
CDR3aa: CASITGGEAFF

d_gene: TRBD2
abundance: .
v_gene: TRBV2
j_gene: TRBJ2-7
CDR3nt: TGTGCCAGCAGGGACTGGACTAGCGGCCTATACGAGCAGTACTTC
CDR3aa: CASRDWTSGLYEQYF

d_gene: .
abundance: .
v_gene: TRBV7-9
j_gene: TRBJ2-2
CDR3nt: TGTGCCAGCAGCCCCCCGGGCACCGGGGAGCTGTTTTTT
CDR3aa: CASSPPGTGELFF

d_gene: TRBD2
abundance: .
v_gene: TRBV3-1/TRBV3-2
j_gene: TRBJ2-5
CDR3nt: TGTGCCAGCAGCCGAAGACTAGCGGAAGAGACCCAGTACTTC
CDR3aa: CASSRRLAEETQYF

d_gene: .
abundance: .
v_gene: TRBV5-1
j_gene: TRBJ2-7
CDR3nt: TGCGCCAGCAGCCTCGGAGGGACCAGCTCCTACGAGCAGTACTTC
CDR3aa: CASSLGGTSSYEQYF

d_gene: .
abundance: .
v_gene: TRBV19
j_gene: TRBJ2-6
CDR3nt: TGTGCCAGTAGTTTTAATCCCGGGGGTCCCTCTGGGGCCAACGTCCTGACTTTC
CDR3aa: CASSFNPGGPSGANVLTF

d_gene: .
abundance: .
v_gene: TRBV5-4
j_gene: TRBJ2-5
CDR3nt: TGTGCCAGCAGGACAGGACAGTCAATCTCAGAGACCCAGTACTTC
CDR3aa: CASRTGQSISETQYF

d_gene: .
abundance: .
v_gene: TRBV7-6
j_gene: TRBJ1-5
CDR3nt: TGTGCCAGCAGCCCAGGATTAGACTACCCCAATCAGCCCCAGCATTTT
CDR3aa: CASSPGLDYPNQPQHF

d_gene: .
abundance: .
v_gene: TRBV2
j_gene: TRBJ1-1
CDR3nt: TGTGCCAGCAACTTAGGGAGCACTGAAGCTTTCTTT
CDR3aa: CASNLGSTEAFF

d_gene: .
abundance: .
v_gene: TRBV9
j_gene: TRBJ1-1
CDR3nt: TGTGCCAGCAGCCTACGGGGAAAAGCTTTCTTT
CDR3aa: CASSLRGKAFF